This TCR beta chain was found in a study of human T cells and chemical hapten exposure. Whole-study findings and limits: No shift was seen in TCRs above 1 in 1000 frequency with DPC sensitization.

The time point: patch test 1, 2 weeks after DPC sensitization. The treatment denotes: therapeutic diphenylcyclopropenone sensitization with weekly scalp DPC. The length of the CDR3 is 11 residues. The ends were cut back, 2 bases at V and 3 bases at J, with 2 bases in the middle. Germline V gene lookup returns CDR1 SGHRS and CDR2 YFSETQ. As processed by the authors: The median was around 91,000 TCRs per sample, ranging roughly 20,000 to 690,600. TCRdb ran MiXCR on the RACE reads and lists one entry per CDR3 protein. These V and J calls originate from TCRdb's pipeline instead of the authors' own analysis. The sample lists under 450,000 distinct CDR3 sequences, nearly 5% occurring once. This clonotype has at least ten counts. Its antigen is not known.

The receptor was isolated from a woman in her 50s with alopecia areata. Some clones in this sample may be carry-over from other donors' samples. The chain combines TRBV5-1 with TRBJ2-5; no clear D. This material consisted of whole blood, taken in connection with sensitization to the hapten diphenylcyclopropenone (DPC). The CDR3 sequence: CASSFEETQYF. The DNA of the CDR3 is TGCGCCAGCAGCTTCGAAGAGACCCAGTACTTC. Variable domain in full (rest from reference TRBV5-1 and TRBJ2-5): KAGVTQTPRYLIKTRGQQVTLSCSPISGHRSVSWYQQTPGQGLQFLFEYFSETQRNKGNFPGRFSGRQFSNSRSEMNVSTLELGDSALYLCASSFEETQYFGPGTRLLVL.